The next 10 T cell receptor beta chains were all read from a single sample in a study of cytomegalovirus exposure and HLA in healthy donors. Both 60 Vbeta primers and 13 Jbeta primers went into the PCR. Sequenced by immunoSEQ multiplex PCR; TCRdb stores in-frame clones only, minus some. The sample has around 75,000 clones; about 75% are singletons. Sequencing was done on a sample of PBMCs. Receptors originate from a young man in good health and CMV-seronegative.

V usage is TRBV2 and J usage is TRBJ1-6; D gene unclear. Trimming pared 1 base from V and 7 bases from J, leaving 5 bases between. The CDR3 sequence is 13 residues long. The germline V gene encodes CDR1 SNHLY and CDR2 FYNNEI. The CDR3 sequence: CASSEGRNSPLHF. DNA for the CDR3: TGTGCCAGCAGTGAAGGTCGGAATTCACCCCTCCACTTT.

The rearrangement joins TRBV14 to TRBJ2-1; 7 bases are shared with TRBD2. Germline lookup yields CDR1 SGHDN and CDR2 FVKESK. After removal of 1 base from V and 4 bases from J, the junction contained 7 bases not matched to a gene. The CDR3 length is 16 residues. The CDR3 sequence is CASSQVRQRGYNEQFF. CDR3 nucleotide sequence: TGTGCCAGCAGCCAAGTCAGACAGCGGGGATACAATGAGCAGTTCTTC. The whole variable domain, filled in from reference TRBV14 and TRBJ2-1, reads EAGVTQFPSHSVIEKGQTVTLRCDPISGHDNLYWYRRVMGKEIKFLLHFVKESKQDESGMPNNRFLAERTGGTYSTLKVQPAELEDSGVYFCASSQVRQRGYNEQFFGPGTRLTVL.

The rearrangement uses TRBV5-1 and TRBJ1-2; no clear D gene. The germline V and J ends were trimmed by 5 bases and 6 bases, with 17 bases remaining between them. Germline loops: CDR1 SGHRS, CDR2 YFSETQ. The CDR3 spans 14 residues. This chain's CDR3 is CASRYPTEGNGYTF. DNA for the CDR3: TGCGCCAGCAGATACCCAACCGAGGGAAATGGCTACACCTTC.

This chain connects TRBV6-1 to TRBJ2-1, with TRBD2 identical over 7 bases. Germline CDR1 reads MNHNS; CDR2 reads SASEGT. This CDR3 spans 14 amino acids. The junction had 5 bases not matched to a gene; V was cut back by 4 bases and J by 5 bases. The CDR3 sequence is CASSVSGDHNEQFF. The CDR3 nucleotides are TGTGCCAGCAGTGTGAGCGGGGACCACAATGAGCAGTTCTTC.

V usage is TRBV5-4 and J usage is TRBJ2-1; TRBD1 matches at 7 bases. The ends lost 1 base at V and 2 bases at J; junction bases unmatched: 3. Germline V CDR1 and CDR2: SGHNT, YYREEE (reference sequence). The CDR3 sequence is 15 residues long. CDR3 amino acids: CASSLKGQTYNEQFF. The CDR3, as DNA: TGTGCCAGCAGCTTGAAGGGACAGACCTACAATGAGCAGTTCTTC.

This clone showed up just a few times. This rearrangement joins TRBV25-1 to TRBJ1-3, with TRBD1 matching over 9 bases. V was clipped by 7 bases and J by 2 bases; unmatched bases: 12. CDR3 length: 17 amino acids. Germline V gene lookup returns CDR1 MGHDK and CDR2 SYGVNS. The CDR3 nucleotides read TGTGCCAGCACCTCCCGGGACAGGGAGAGAACTGGAAACACCATATATTTT. Its protein is CASTSRDRERTGNTIYF.

The J gene is TRBJ2-7, the V gene TRBV11-2, with D maybe TRBD2 (6 bases). V lost 1 base, J lost 7 bases, and 14 bases lay in between. The CDR3 is 14 amino acids. CDR1 and CDR2 from the germline V gene are SGHAT and FQNNGV. The CDR3 loop is CASSLGGGGREQYV. The CDR3 bases are TGTGCCAGCAGCTTAGGTGGTGGAGGGCGGGAGCAGTACGTC.

J is TRBJ1-6 and V is TRBV19; 7 nucleotides agree with TRBD1. J gave up 7 bases and V 5 bases, and 8 bases lay outside the gene matches. CDR1 LNHDA and CDR2 SQIVND come from the germline V gene (reference sequence). The CDR3 totals 15 residues. The CDR3 here is CASSGRGTSNSPLHF. The CDR3 bases are TGTGCCAGTAGTGGCAGGGGGACCTCGAATTCACCCCTCCACTTT.

This rearrangement joins TRBV6-6 to TRBJ1-5; TRBD1 agrees at 7 bases. This CDR3 has 15 amino acids. CDR1 is MNHNY, CDR2 SVGAGI, per germline (reference sequence). V lost 5 bases to trimming and J lost 5 bases; unmatched junction nucleotides: 9. The CDR3 region has the DNA TGTGCCAGCAGTAGAACAGGGGTCCCTGATCAGCCCCAGCATTTT. Protein sequence: CASSRTGVPDQPQHF.

J is TRBJ2-3 and V is TRBV13; 8 nucleotides agree with TRBD2. The CDR3 loop spans 14 amino acids. The germline gives CDR1 PRHDT, CDR2 FYEKMQ (reference sequence). Trimming cost V 5 bases and J 5 bases; bases outside gene matches: 6. CDR3 sequence reads: CASSPGLGGDTQYF. The CDR3 DNA reads TGTGCCAGCAGCCCGGGACTAGGGGGAGATACGCAGTATTTT. The complete variable domain, with remaining parts taken from reference TRBV13 and TRBJ2-3, reads AAGVIQSPRHLIKEKRETATLKCYPIPRHDTVYWYQQGPGQDPQFLISFYEKMQSDKGSIPDRFSAQQFSDYHSELNMSSLELGDSALYFCASSPGLGGDTQYFGPGTRLTVL.